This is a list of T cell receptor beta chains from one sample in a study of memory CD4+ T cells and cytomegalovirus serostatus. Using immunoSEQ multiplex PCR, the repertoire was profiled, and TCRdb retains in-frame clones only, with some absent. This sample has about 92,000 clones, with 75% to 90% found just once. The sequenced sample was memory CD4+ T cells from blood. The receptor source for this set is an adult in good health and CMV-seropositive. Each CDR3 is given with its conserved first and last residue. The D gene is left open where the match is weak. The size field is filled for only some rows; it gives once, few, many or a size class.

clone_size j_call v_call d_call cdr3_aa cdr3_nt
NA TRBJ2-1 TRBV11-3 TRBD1 CASSTRQGVLNEQFF TGTGCCAGCAGCACCCGACAGGGTGTTCTGAATGAGCAGTTCTTC
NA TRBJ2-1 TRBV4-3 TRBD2 CASSQRLASGYNEQFF TGCGCCAGCAGCCAAAGGTTGGCTAGCGGCTACAATGAGCAGTTCTTC
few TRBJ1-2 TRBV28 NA CASSFDGNHYGYTF TGTGCCAGCAGTTTCGACGGGAACCACTATGGCTACACCTTC
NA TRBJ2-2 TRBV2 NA CASGAGPQGTGELFF TGTGCCAGCGGAGCCGGGCCCCAGGGAACCGGGGAGCTGTTTTTT
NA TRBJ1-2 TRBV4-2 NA CASSQDRPNGYTF TGTGCCAGCAGCCAAGACAGACCCAATGGCTACACCTTC
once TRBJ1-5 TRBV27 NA CASKPRTSSNQPQHF TGTGCCAGCAAACCACGGACATCTAGCAATCAGCCCCAGCATTTT
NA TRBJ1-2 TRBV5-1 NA CASSLGSLGYGYTF TGCGCCAGCAGTTTAGGGAGTCTTGGATATGGCTACACCTTC
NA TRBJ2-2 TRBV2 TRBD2 CASSSGTSGVTNTGELFF TGTGCCAGCAGTTCCGGGACTAGCGGAGTTACGAACACCGGGGAGCTGTTTTTT
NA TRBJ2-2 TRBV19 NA CASSIRAANTGELFF TGTGCCAGTAGTATAAGGGCAGCGAACACCGGGGAGCTGTTTTTT
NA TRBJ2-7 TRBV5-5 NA CASSLVGTLTYEQYF TGTGCCAGCAGCTTGGTCGGGACCCTAACCTACGAGCAGTACTTC
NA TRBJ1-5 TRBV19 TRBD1 CASSILGGLGQPQHF TGTGCCAGTAGTATTTTAGGGGGCTTGGGTCAGCCCCAGCATTTT
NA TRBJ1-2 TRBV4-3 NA CASSQDGGKYGYTF TGCGCCAGCAGCCAAGACGGCGGAAAATATGGCTACACCTTC
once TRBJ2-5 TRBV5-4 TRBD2 CASSQLAGRFQETQYF TGTGCCAGCAGCCAACTAGCGGGCAGGTTCCAAGAGACCCAGTACTTC
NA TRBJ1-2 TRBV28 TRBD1 CASLGYRGLGYTF TGTGCCAGCCTCGGCTACAGGGGGCTTGGCTACACCTTC
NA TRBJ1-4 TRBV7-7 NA CASSSVTDKFHGPESNEKLFF TGTGCTAGCAGCTCCGTTACCGACAAGTTCCATGGCCCCGAATCTAATGAAAAACTGTTTTTT
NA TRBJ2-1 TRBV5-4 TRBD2 CASSPSGGSYSYNEQFF TGTGCCAGCAGCCCTAGCGGGGGTTCCTACTCCTACAATGAGCAGTTCTTC
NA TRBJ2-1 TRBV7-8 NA CASSLAGAMAGEQFF TGTGCCAGCAGCTTAGCGGGAGCAATGGCGGGTGAGCAGTTCTTC
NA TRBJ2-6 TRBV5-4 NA CASSLEPPGAGANVLTF TGTGCCAGCAGCTTGGAACCACCAGGGGCTGGGGCCAACGTCCTGACTTTC
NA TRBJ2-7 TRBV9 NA CASSGTPRDSYEQYF TGTGCCAGCAGCGGGACCCCTAGGGACTCCTACGAGCAGTACTTC
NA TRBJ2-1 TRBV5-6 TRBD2 CASSLLSGRVRLF TGTGCCAGCAGCTTACTTAGCGGGAGGGTTCGGCTCTTC
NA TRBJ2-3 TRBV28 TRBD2 CASSSTRLAGVIGGTDTQYF TGTGCCAGCAGTTCAACTCGACTAGCGGGAGTTATTGGGGGCACAGATACGCAGTATTTT
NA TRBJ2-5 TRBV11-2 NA CASSSGDAETQYF TGTGCCAGCAGCTCAGGGGACGCAGAGACCCAGTACTTC
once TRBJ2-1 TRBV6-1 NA CASSEAGSAYNEQFF TGTGCCAGCAGTGAGGCAGGTAGCGCCTACAATGAGCAGTTCTTC
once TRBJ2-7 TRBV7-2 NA CASSLGQTIPYEQYF TGTGCCAGCAGCTTGGGCCAGACGATACCATACGAGCAGTACTTC
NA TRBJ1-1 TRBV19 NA CASSLPGQANTEAFF TGTGCCAGTAGCCTTCCGGGGCAGGCCAACACTGAAGCTTTCTTT
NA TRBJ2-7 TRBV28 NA CASSPSGGRNEQYF TGTGCCAGCAGTCCCTCGGGTGGGAGAAACGAGCAGTACTTC
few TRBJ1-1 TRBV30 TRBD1 CAWIRQGRGTEAFF TGTGCCTGGATTCGACAGGGGAGGGGCACTGAAGCTTTCTTT
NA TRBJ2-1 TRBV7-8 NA CASSLRGDEQFF TGTGCCAGCAGCTTACGGGGCGATGAGCAGTTCTTC
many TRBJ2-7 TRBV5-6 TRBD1 CASSPLTGFEQYF TGTGCCAGCAGCCCGTTGACAGGGTTCGAGCAGTACTTC
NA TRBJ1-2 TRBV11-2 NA CASSQGGYGYTF TGTGCCAGCAGCCAGGGAGGCTATGGCTACACCTTC
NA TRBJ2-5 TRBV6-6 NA CASSPLAVETQYF TGTGCCAGCAGCCCCCTAGCTGTGGAGACCCAGTACTTC
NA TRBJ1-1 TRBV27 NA CASSQLMNTEAFF TGTGCCAGCTCACAGCTAATGAACACTGAAGCTTTCTTT
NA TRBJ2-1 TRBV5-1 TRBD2 CASSLQVQGGNEQFF TGCGCCAGCAGCTTGCAGGTTCAGGGAGGGAATGAGCAGTTCTTC
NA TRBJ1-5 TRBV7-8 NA CASSFRDSNQPQHF TGTGCCAGCAGTTTCCGAGATTCCAATCAGCCCCAGCATTTT
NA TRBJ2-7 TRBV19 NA CASSPMTSIYEQYF TGTGCCAGTAGTCCCATGACTAGTATCTACGAGCAGTACTTC
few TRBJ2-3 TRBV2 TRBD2 CASSSGSGTDTQYF TGTGCCAGCAGTAGCGGGAGTGGGACAGATACGCAGTATTTT
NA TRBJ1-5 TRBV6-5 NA CASSYLPPQGNQPQHF TGTGCCAGCAGTTACCTACCACCTCAGGGGAATCAGCCCCAGCATTTT
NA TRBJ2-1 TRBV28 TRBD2 CASSHSGRRFGEQFF TGTGCCAGCAGTCATAGCGGGAGGAGGTTTGGTGAGCAGTTCTTC
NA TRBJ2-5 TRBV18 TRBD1 CASSPTGGETQYF TGTGCCAGCTCACCGACAGGGGGAGAGACCCAGTACTTC